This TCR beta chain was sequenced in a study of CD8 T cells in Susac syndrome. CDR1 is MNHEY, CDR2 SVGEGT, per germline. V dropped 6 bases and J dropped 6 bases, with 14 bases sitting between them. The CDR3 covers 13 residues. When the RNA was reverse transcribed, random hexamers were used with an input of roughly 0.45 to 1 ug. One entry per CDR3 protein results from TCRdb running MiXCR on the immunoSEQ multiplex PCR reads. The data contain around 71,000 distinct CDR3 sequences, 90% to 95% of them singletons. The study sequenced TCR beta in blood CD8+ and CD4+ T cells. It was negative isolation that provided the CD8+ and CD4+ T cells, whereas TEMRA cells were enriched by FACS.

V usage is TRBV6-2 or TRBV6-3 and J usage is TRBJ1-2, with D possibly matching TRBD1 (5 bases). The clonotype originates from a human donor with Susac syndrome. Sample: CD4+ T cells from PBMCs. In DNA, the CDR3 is TGTGCCAGCAGCGTTCGACAGAATAATGGCTACACCTTC. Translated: CASSVRQNNGYTF.